Detailed here is one T cell receptor (beta chain). Sequencing used immunoSEQ multiplex PCR; TCRdb keeps in-frame clones, though not all of them. Here the sample spans under 150,000 clones, about 93% being singletons. CDR1 and CDR2 from the germline V gene are SNHLY and FYNNEI. The V end was cut by 3 bases, the J end by 3 bases, with 12 bases between. The CDR3 spans 15 residues. These data belong to a study of T cell responses to AZD1222 COVID-19 vaccine. The sequencing here drew on peripheral blood, taken on day 0 of AZD1222 vaccination. The chain uses TRBV2 and TRBJ1-5; possible D gene TRBD1, 5 bases. The receptor comes from an adult in good health. The CDR3 region is CASSERGALNQPQHF. CDR3 sequence (DNA): TGTGCCAGCAGTGAGAGAGGGGCCCTCAATCAGCCCCAGCATTTT.